This T cell receptor beta chain stems from a study of vaccination and CD4 T cells after COVID-19. The Oncomine TCR Beta short-read assay sequenced DNA from cultured CD4+ T cells. In TCRdb, the PCR reads were re-called with MiXCR into one record per CDR3 protein. Among about 10,000 distinct CDR3 sequences listed, nearly 25% were seen once. In the case of this clonotype: Its cognate antigen is unknown.

Germline V CDR1 and CDR2: KGHSH, LQKENI. V was clipped by 3 bases and J by 1 base, with 12 bases between them. This CDR3 comprises 15 residues. Indicated treatment: roughly 11-day PBMC culture with coronavirus spike peptide pools or control peptides (ViraFEST assay). The rearrangement uses TRBV18 and TRBJ1-2, with D uncertain. This clonotype originated in a human donor who received a COVID-19 vaccine. The sequencing here drew on CD4+ T cells from blood, cultured in vitro, taken before SARS-CoV-2 vaccination. The CDR3 reads CASSPLQAGNYGYTF. In nucleotides, the CDR3 is TGTGCCAGCTCACCCCTCCAGGCTGGTAACTATGGCTACACCTTC.